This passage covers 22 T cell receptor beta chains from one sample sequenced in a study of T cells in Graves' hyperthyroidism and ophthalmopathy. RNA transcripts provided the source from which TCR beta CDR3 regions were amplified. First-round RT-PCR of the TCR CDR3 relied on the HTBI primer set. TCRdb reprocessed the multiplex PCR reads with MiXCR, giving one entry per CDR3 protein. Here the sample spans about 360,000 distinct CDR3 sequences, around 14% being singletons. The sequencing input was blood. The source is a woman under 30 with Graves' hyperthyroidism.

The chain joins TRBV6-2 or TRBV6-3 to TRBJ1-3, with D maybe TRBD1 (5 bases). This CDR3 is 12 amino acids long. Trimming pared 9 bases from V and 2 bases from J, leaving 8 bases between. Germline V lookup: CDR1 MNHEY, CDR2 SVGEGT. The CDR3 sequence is CASKGPGNTIYF. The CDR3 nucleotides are TGTGCCAGTAAGGGACCTGGAAACACCATATATTTT.

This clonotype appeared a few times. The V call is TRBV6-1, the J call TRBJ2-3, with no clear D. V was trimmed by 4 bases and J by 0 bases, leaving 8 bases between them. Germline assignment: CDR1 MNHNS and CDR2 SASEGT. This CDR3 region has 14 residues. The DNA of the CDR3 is TGTGCCAGCAGTGTGGGTCGGAGCACAGATACGCAGTATTTT. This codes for CASSVGRSTDTQYF.

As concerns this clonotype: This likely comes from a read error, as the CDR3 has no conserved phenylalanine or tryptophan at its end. The CDR3 loop reads CASSQVRQSYNEQFS. CDR3 DNA: TGTGCCAGCAGCCAAGTGCGCCAATCCTACAATGAGCAGTTCTCC. The rearrangement uses TRBV7-2 and TRBJ2-1; D is ambiguous. This CDR3 has 15 amino acids. Germline values: CDR1 SGHTA, CDR2 FQGNSA. V was trimmed by 5 bases and J by 1 base, leaving 12 bases between them.

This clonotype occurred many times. This CDR3 reads CASSPWTVSTDTQYF. CDR3 DNA sequence: TGTGCCAGCTCACCCTGGACGGTTAGCACAGATACGCAGTATTTT. This rearrangement joins TRBV18 to TRBJ2-3; D remains ambiguous. The V end lost 3 bases, the J end lost 0 bases, and 10 bases lay between the germline ends. The V gene's germline CDR1 is KGHSH and CDR2 LQKENI. This CDR3 region has 15 residues.

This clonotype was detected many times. The CDR3 DNA follows: TGTGCCAGCAGCTTGGGGGCCCAAGCTGAAAAACTGTTTTTT. Its translation: CASSLGAQAEKLFF. V and J are TRBV7-2 and TRBJ1-4; D might be TRBD1 (6 bases). V was clipped by 3 bases and J by 7 bases, with 12 bases between them. The V gene's germline CDR1 is SGHTA and CDR2 FQGNSA. The CDR3 extends over 14 amino acids. Using reference TRBV7-2 and TRBJ1-4 for the parts outside the CDR3, the full variable domain is GAGVSQSPSNKVTEKGKDVELRCDPISGHTALYWYRQSLGQGLEFLIYFQGNSAPDKSGLPSDRFSAERTGGSVSTLTIQRTQQEDSAVYLCASSLGAQAEKLFFGSGTQLSVL.

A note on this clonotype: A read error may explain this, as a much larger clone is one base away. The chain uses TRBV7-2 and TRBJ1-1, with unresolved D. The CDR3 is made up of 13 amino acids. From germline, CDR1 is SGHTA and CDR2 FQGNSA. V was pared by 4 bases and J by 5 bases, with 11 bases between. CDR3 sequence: CASSCGSGTEAFF. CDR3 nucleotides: TGTGCCAGCAGCTGCGGAAGTGGAACTGAAGCTTTCTTT.

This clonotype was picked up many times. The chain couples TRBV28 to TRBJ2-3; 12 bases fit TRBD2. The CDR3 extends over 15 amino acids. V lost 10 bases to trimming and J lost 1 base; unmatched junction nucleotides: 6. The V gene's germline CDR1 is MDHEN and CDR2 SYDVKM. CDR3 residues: CATTSGGYGTDTQYF. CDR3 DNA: TGTGCCACGACTAGCGGGGGATATGGCACAGATACGCAGTATTTT.

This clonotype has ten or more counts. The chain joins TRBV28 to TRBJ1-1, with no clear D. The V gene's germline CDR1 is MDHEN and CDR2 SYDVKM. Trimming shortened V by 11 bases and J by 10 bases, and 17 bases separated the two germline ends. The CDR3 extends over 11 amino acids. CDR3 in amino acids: CALGRESGAFF. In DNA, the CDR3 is TGTGCCCTCGGGAGGGAAAGTGGAGCTTTCTTT.

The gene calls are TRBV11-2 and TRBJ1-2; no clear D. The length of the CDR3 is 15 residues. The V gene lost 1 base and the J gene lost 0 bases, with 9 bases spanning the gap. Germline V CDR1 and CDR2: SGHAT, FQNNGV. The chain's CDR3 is CASSLVAGPNYGYTF. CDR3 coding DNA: TGTGCCAGCAGCTTAGTGGCCGGGCCTAACTATGGCTACACCTTC.

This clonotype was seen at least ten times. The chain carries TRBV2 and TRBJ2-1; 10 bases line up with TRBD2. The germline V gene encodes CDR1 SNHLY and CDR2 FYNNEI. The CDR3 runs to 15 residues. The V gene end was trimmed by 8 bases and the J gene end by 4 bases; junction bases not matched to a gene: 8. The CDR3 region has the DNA TGTGCCAGCGCGACCGGGACTAGCGAGTACAATGAGCAGTTCTTC. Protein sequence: CASATGTSEYNEQFF.

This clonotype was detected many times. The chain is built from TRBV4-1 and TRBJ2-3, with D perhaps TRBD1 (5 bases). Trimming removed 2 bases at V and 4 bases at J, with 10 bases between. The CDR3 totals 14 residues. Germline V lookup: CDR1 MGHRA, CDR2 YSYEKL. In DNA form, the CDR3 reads TGCGCCAGCAGCCAACCCACCAGGGCAGATACGCAGTATTTT. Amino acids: CASSQPTRADTQYF.

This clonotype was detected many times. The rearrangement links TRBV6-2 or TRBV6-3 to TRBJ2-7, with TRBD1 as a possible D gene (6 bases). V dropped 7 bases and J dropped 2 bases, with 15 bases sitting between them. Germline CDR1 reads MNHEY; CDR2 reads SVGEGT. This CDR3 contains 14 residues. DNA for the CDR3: TGTGCCAGCACCCGATTTGGGGGCCCCTACGAGCAGTACTTC. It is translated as CASTRFGGPYEQYF.

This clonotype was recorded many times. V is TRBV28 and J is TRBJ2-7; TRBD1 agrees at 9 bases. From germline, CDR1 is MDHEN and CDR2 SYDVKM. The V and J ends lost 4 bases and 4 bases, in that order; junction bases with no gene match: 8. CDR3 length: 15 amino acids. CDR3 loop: CASSSGTGLVYEQYF. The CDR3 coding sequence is TGTGCCAGCAGTTCAGGGACAGGGCTCGTGTACGAGCAGTACTTC. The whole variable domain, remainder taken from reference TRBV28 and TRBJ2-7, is DVKVTQSSRYLVKRTGEKVFLECVQDMDHENMFWYRQDPGLGLRLIYFSYDVKMKEKGDIPEGYSVSREKKERFSLILESASTNQTSMYLCASSSGTGLVYEQYFGPGTRLTVT.

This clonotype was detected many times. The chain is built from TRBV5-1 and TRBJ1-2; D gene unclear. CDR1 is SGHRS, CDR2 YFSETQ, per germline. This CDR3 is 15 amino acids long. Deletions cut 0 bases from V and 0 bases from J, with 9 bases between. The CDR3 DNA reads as TGCGCCAGCAGCTTGGACGGAGGGACTAACTATGGCTACACCTTC. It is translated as CASSLDGGTNYGYTF.

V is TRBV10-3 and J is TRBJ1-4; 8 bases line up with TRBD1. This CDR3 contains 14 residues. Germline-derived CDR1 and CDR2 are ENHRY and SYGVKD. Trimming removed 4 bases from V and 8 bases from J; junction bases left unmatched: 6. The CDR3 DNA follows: TGTGCCATCAGTGGCAAACAGGGGGACGAAAAACTGTTTTTT. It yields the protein CAISGKQGDEKLFF.

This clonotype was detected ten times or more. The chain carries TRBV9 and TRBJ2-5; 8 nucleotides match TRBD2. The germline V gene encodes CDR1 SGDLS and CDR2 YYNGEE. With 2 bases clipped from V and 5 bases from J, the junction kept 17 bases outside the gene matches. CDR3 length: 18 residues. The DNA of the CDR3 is TGTGCCAGCAGCGTCTCAATTAGCGGGAAATCTGCAAGGGAGACCCAGTACTTC. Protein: CASSVSISGKSARETQYF.

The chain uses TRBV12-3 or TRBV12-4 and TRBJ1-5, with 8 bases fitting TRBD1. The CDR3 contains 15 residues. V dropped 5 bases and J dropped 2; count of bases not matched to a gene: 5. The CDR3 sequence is CASSLPGGGNQPQHF. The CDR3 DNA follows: TGTGCCAGCAGTCTACCAGGGGGCGGCAATCAGCCCCAGCATTTT.

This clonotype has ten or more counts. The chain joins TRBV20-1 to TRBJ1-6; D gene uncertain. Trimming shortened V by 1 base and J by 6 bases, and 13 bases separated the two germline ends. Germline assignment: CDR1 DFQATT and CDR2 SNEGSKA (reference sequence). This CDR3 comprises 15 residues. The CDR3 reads CSARGPELINSPLHF. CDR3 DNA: TGCAGTGCTAGAGGACCCGAACTAATTAATTCACCCCTCCACTTT.

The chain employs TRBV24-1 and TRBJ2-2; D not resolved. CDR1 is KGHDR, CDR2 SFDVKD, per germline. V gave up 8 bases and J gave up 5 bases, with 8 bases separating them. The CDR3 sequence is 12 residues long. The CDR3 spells CATKKETGELFF. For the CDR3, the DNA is TGTGCCACCAAAAAGGAGACCGGGGAGCTGTTTTTT.

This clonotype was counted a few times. CDR3 residues: CASSRGALEQYF. The CDR3 nucleotides read TGTGCCAGCAGCCGAGGAGCCCTCGAGCAGTACTTC. This sequence joins TRBV7-9 and TRBJ2-7; D remains unclear. Germline V lookup: CDR1 SEHNR, CDR2 FQNEAQ (reference sequence). The CDR3 is made up of 12 amino acids. V shed 5 bases and J shed 6 bases, with 11 bases lying between them.

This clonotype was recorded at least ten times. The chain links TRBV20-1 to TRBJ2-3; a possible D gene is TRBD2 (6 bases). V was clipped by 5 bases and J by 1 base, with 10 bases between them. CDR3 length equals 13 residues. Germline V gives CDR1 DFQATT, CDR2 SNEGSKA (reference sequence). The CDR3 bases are TGCAGTGCTCCACCGGGGGGCACAGATACGCAGTATTTT. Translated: CSAPPGGTDTQYF.

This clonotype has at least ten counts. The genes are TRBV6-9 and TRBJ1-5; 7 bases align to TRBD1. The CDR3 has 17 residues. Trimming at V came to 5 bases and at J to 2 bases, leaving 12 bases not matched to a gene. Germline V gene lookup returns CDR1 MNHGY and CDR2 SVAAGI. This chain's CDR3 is CASSPRQGERCNQPQHF. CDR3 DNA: TGTGCCAGCAGTCCCCGACAGGGCGAAAGGTGCAATCAGCCCCAGCATTTT.